These 30 T cell receptor beta chains came from one sample sequenced in a study of OX40 agonist ivuxolimab in advanced cancers. Produced via immunoSEQ multiplex PCR; TCRdb's table is partial and in-frame only. In the table there are roughly 66,000 clones, roughly four fifths of which are singletons. Sequences were derived from CD4+ or CD8+ T cells sorted from blood, sampled in a trial of the OX40 agonist ivuxolimab. The receptor source for this set is an adult with an advanced solid tumor such as melanoma, head and neck, liver or kidney cancer.

The chain combines TRBV7-7 with TRBJ2-1; D may be TRBD2 (6 bases). This CDR3 spans 15 amino acids. The V gene's germline CDR1 is SSHAT and CDR2 FNYEAQ (reference sequence). Trimming pared 8 bases from V and 1 base from J, leaving 15 bases between. The CDR3 here is CASRPGELSYNEQFF. The DNA for the CDR3 is TGTGCCAGCCGTCCGGGGGAGTTGTCCTACAATGAGCAGTTCTTC.

The V and J genes are TRBV7-3 and TRBJ2-2; D remains unclear. Germline-derived CDR1 and CDR2 are SGHTA and FQGTGA. This CDR3 is 15 amino acids long. V lost 2 bases to trimming and J lost 2 bases, with 9 bases between them. The DNA of the CDR3 is TGTGCCAGCAGCTTAGCCCAACTTAACACCGGGGAGCTGTTTTTT. Translated: CASSLAQLNTGELFF.

The V and J genes are TRBV19 and TRBJ1-1; D gene unclear. V was shortened by 8 bases and J by 0 bases, with 10 bases between the two germline ends. Germline CDR1 LNHDA, CDR2 SQIVND (reference sequence). CDR3 length: 13 residues. The CDR3 loop reads CASSGIMNTEAFF. Here the CDR3 DNA reads TGTGCCAGTTCCGGGATTATGAACACTGAAGCTTTCTTT.

This clone was recorded once. The gene calls are TRBV27 and TRBJ2-1; D is ambiguous. The germline gives CDR1 MNHEY, CDR2 SMNVEV (reference sequence). Trimming removed 6 bases at V and 1 base at J, with 13 bases between. This CDR3 has 15 residues. CDR3 sequence: CASSPGSASYNEQFF. The CDR3, as DNA: TGTGCCAGCAGCCCGGGTTCTGCTTCCTACAATGAGCAGTTCTTC.

V gene TRBV7-9 combines with J gene TRBJ2-7; TRBD2 matches at 15 bases. V was clipped by 5 bases and J by 0 bases; unmatched bases: 8. CDR3 size: 18 residues. Germline values: CDR1 SEHNR, CDR2 FQNEAQ (reference sequence). CDR3 nucleotides: TGTGCCAGCAGCCGGTATGGACTAGCGGGAGGGAGCTCCTACGAGCAGTACTTC. Amino acids: CASSRYGLAGGSSYEQYF. The full variable domain, with the rest looked up from reference TRBV7-9 and TRBJ2-7, is DTGVSQNPRHKITKRGQNVTFRCDPISEHNRLYWYRQTLGQGPEFLTYFQNEAQLEKSRLLSDRFSAERPKGSFSTLEIQRTEQGDSAMYLCASSRYGLAGGSSYEQYFGPGTRLTVT.

The chain is built from TRBV6-1 and TRBJ1-4; D gene ambiguous. The germline CDR1 and CDR2 sequences are MNHNS and SASEGT. The V gene lost 7 bases and the J gene lost 5 bases, with 14 bases spanning the gap. This CDR3 spans 14 amino acids. CDR3 protein: CASTLRGSNEKLFF. The DNA of the CDR3 is TGTGCCAGCACCCTGCGGGGATCGAATGAAAAACTGTTTTTT.

The chain recombines TRBV4-3 with TRBJ1-1, with a possible D match to TRBD1 (5 bases). Germline CDR1 and CDR2: LGHNA and YSLEER. The CDR3 spans 14 residues. V was shortened by 0 bases and J by 5 bases, with 10 bases between the two germline ends. CDR3 sequence reads: CASSQDQWGTEAFF. The CDR3 nucleotides read TGCGCCAGCAGCCAAGATCAATGGGGGACTGAAGCTTTCTTT.

The chain combines TRBV5-1 with TRBJ2-1; 7 bases map to TRBD2. Germline CDR1 SGHRS, CDR2 YFSETQ. The ends lost 1 base at V and 0 bases at J; junction bases unmatched: 13. The CDR3 covers 19 residues. As DNA, the CDR3 is TGCGCCAGCAGCTTGAGGTCTTCCCGAGGCGGGAGCTCCTACAATGAGCAGTTCTTC. It yields the protein CASSLRSSRGGSSYNEQFF.

V usage is TRBV19 and J usage is TRBJ1-1; 11 bases line up with TRBD1. V lost 5 bases to trimming and J lost 1 base; unmatched junction nucleotides: 9. Germline V gene lookup returns CDR1 LNHDA and CDR2 SQIVND (reference sequence). The CDR3 runs to 17 residues. The CDR3 sequence: CASSGWTGGVWNTEAFF. The CDR3 DNA sequence: TGTGCCAGTAGTGGTTGGACAGGGGGCGTTTGGAACACTGAAGCTTTCTTT.

The chain has TRBV5-1 and TRBJ2-7; 9 positions agree with TRBD2. In germline, CDR1 is SGHRS, CDR2 YFSETQ. Losses at the gene ends were 3 bases for V and 3 bases for J; bases not matched to a gene: 7. The length of the CDR3 is 15 residues. CDR3 in amino acids: CASSSDGTSIYEQYF. CDR3 DNA: TGCGCCAGCAGCTCGGACGGGACTAGCATCTACGAGCAGTACTTC.

The rearrangement links TRBV11-3 to TRBJ2-1, with 7 bases that match TRBD2. The CDR3 covers 16 residues. After removal of 0 bases from V and 3 bases from J, the junction contained 5 bases not matched to a gene. Per the germline V gene, CDR1 is SGHNT and CDR2 is YENEEA. The CDR3 region is CASSLEIGRIYNEQFF. Here the CDR3 DNA reads TGTGCCAGCAGCTTAGAAATCGGGAGGATCTACAATGAGCAGTTCTTC.

This rearrangement joins TRBV19 to TRBJ2-2; TRBD1 agrees at 8 bases. This CDR3 has 16 amino acids. CDR1 and CDR2 from the germline V gene are LNHDA and SQIVND (reference sequence). V was pared by 4 bases and J by 5 bases, with 9 bases of the junction left unmatched. For the CDR3, the DNA is TGTGCCAGTAGTAAGCCCACAGGGGGTGGTACCGGGGAGCTGTTTTTT. Translation gives CASSKPTGGGTGELFF.

This clone appeared once. V is TRBV9 and J is TRBJ2-2, with D possibly matching TRBD2 (5 bases). The CDR3 spans 14 residues. Germline V gene lookup returns CDR1 SGDLS and CDR2 YYNGEE. Trimming took off 5 bases at V and 3 bases at J, with 11 bases between the two ends. This CDR3 reads CASRVRGYTGELFF. The CDR3 nucleotides read TGTGCCAGCAGGGTACGGGGTTACACCGGGGAGCTGTTTTTT.

CDR3 sequence reads: CASSQNGEGANGYEQYF. CDR3 in DNA: TGCGCCAGCAGCCAAAACGGGGAGGGGGCAAATGGGTACGAGCAGTACTTC. V usage is TRBV4-1 and J usage is TRBJ2-7; D might be TRBD1 or TRBD2, each matching 7 bases. This CDR3 comprises 17 residues. The germline gives CDR1 MGHRA, CDR2 YSYEKL. V was shortened by 2 bases and J by 4 bases, with 21 bases between the two germline ends.

This clone has a single count. The chain has TRBV7-9 and TRBJ1-4; tentatively, D is TRBD1 (6 bases). This CDR3 is built from 17 residues. Germline V gene sequence: CDR1 SEHNR, CDR2 FQNEAQ (reference sequence). V shed 2 bases and J shed 3 bases, with 16 bases lying between them. The CDR3 region has the DNA TGTGCCAGCAGCTTACTCGGTGGGACACGCCCTAATGAAAAACTGTTTTTT. This encodes CASSLLGGTRPNEKLFF.

The chain has TRBV9 and TRBJ1-2; D is ambiguous. Trimming removed 4 bases at V and 4 bases at J, with 11 bases between. Germline loops: CDR1 SGDLS, CDR2 YYNGEE. This CDR3 contains 13 residues. CDR3 amino acids: CASSTARSYGYTF. DNA of the CDR3: TGTGCCAGCAGCACGGCCAGGAGCTATGGCTACACCTTC. Together with reference TRBV9 and TRBJ1-2, the CDR3 gives the full variable domain: DSGVTQTPKHLITATGQRVTLRCSPRSGDLSVYWYQQSLDQGLQFLIQYYNGEERAKGNILERFSAQQFPDLHSELNLSSLELGDSALYFCASSTARSYGYTFGSGTRLTVV.

Comments on this clone: Sequence at one end of the junction differs from germline and may be a read error. The rearrangement uses TRBV28 and TRBJ2-2; possible D gene TRBD1, 5 bases. CDR1 MDHEN and CDR2 SYDVKM come from the germline V gene. This CDR3 has 15 amino acids. The CDR3 nucleotides read TGTGCCGGCAGTCGGACACTACTAAACACCGGGGAGCTGTTTTTT. This sequence encodes CAGSRTLLNTGELFF.

The V and J genes are TRBV6-5 and TRBJ2-7, with 10 bases lining up with TRBD2. The CDR3 runs 13 residues. With V trimmed by 8 bases and J by 3 bases, 4 bases remained unmatched. In germline, CDR1 is MNHEY, CDR2 SVGAGI. CDR3 in DNA: TGTGCCAGCCTGGCTAGCGGGAGCTACGAGCAGTACTTC. As protein: CASLASGSYEQYF.

There are a few counts of this clone. The chain links TRBV19 to TRBJ2-7; a weak D match, TRBD1 (6 bases). Trimming removed 6 bases from V and 2 bases from J, with 11 bases in between. The CDR3 has 13 amino acids. Germline V lookup: CDR1 LNHDA, CDR2 SQIVND (reference sequence). The CDR3 bases are TGTGCCAGTAGCCCGACAGGAACCTACGAGCAGTACTTC. Residues: CASSPTGTYEQYF.

This clone occurred a few times. The chain is built from TRBV19 and TRBJ2-3; D might be TRBD1 or TRBD2, each matching 5 bases. Looked up from germline, CDR1 is LNHDA and CDR2 is SQIVND (reference sequence). The CDR3 spans 14 residues. V was trimmed by 5 bases and J by 4 bases, leaving 13 bases between them. The DNA of the CDR3 is TGTGCCAGTAGTTTAGGGACCAGCGCAGATACGCAGTATTTT. Protein sequence: CASSLGTSADTQYF.

The V call is TRBV5-1, the J call TRBJ2-2; unclear D gene. Trimming pared 0 bases from V and 1 base from J, leaving 4 bases between. The CDR3 runs 14 residues. The germline V gene encodes CDR1 SGHRS and CDR2 YFSETQ. This CDR3 reads CASSLDGNTGELFF. The CDR3 DNA follows: TGCGCCAGCAGCTTGGACGGGAACACCGGGGAGCTGTTTTTT.

The rearrangement links TRBV6-6 to TRBJ1-4; unclear D gene. Trimming took 0 bases from V and 5 from J, leaving 10 bases between them. The CDR3 is made up of 15 amino acids. Germline CDR1 reads MNHNY; CDR2 reads SVGAGI (reference sequence). In nucleotides, the CDR3 is TGTGCCAGCAGTTACTCGACGGTCGTCAATGAAAAACTGTTTTTT. It translates to CASSYSTVVNEKLFF.

This chain connects TRBV28 to TRBJ1-4; TRBD1 agrees at 10 bases. Losses at the gene ends were 10 bases for V and 4 bases for J; bases not matched to a gene: 9. Germline CDR1 is MDHEN and CDR2 is SYDVKM. The CDR3 extends over 15 amino acids. The CDR3 reads CAIGQGGRGNEKLFF. CDR3 nucleotide sequence: TGTGCCATAGGACAGGGGGGACGGGGTAATGAAAAACTGTTTTTT. The full variable domain, in which reference TRBV28 and TRBJ1-4 provide the parts outside the CDR3, is DVKVTQSSRYLVKRTGEKVFLECVQDMDHENMFWYRQDPGLGLRLIYFSYDVKMKEKGDIPEGYSVSREKKERFSLILESASTNQTSMYLCAIGQGGRGNEKLFFGSGTQLSVL.

This chain joins TRBV6-1 and TRBJ1-4; 10 nucleotides match TRBD1. V shed 1 base and J 5 bases; nucleotides not matched to a gene: 1. Germline loops: CDR1 MNHNS, CDR2 SASEGT. The CDR3 is 15 residues long. This CDR3 reads CASSEGTGGNEKLFF. CDR3 nucleotide sequence: TGTGCCAGCAGTGAAGGGACAGGGGGGAATGAAAAACTGTTTTTT.

This clone was seen once. The gene calls are TRBV4-3 and TRBJ2-2, with D possibly matching TRBD1 (6 bases). V was pared by 1 base and J by 9 bases, with 12 bases between. The V gene's germline CDR1 is LGHNA and CDR2 YSLEER. The CDR3 sequence is 14 residues long. The CDR3 spells CASSQVQGRRELFF. CDR3 DNA: TGCGCCAGCAGCCAAGTTCAGGGGCGGAGGGAGCTGTTTTTT.

This rearrangement joins TRBV19 to TRBJ1-2; TRBD1 matches 7 bases. The V segment lost 0 bases and the J segment 6 bases; nucleotides outside the gene matches: 7. CDR3 size: 15 residues. Germline CDR1 is LNHDA and CDR2 is SQIVND (reference sequence). CDR3 nucleotide sequence: TGTGCCAGTAGTATAGATCGACAGGGAATCCATGGCTACACCTTC. This codes for CASSIDRQGIHGYTF.

The V gene is TRBV11-2, the J gene TRBJ2-5, with D possibly being TRBD1 or TRBD2 (7 bases each). The germline V and J ends were trimmed by 2 bases and 6 bases, with 22 bases remaining between them. Germline-derived CDR1 and CDR2 are SGHAT and FQNNGV. There are 17 residues in the CDR3. CDR3 in DNA: TGTGCCAGCAGCTTACACCAGGGGGGGGGCGCGATAAAGACCCAGTACTTC. Its protein product is CASSLHQGGGAIKTQYF.

The CDR3 sequence is CASSFTGDTYEQYF. In DNA form, the CDR3 reads TGCGCCAGCAGCTTTACAGGGGATACCTACGAGCAGTACTTC. This rearrangement joins TRBV5-1 to TRBJ2-7; TRBD1 matches 7 bases. The V and J ends lost 2 bases and 2 bases, in that order; junction bases with no gene match: 4. The CDR3 has 14 residues. The germline gives CDR1 SGHRS, CDR2 YFSETQ.

This sequence joins TRBV6-5 and TRBJ1-3; the D is unclear. Trimming removed 4 bases at V and 0 bases at J, with 10 bases between. Germline CDR1 MNHEY, CDR2 SVGAGI. The CDR3 runs 15 residues. The CDR3: CASSSTGNSGNTIYF. CDR3 coding DNA: TGTGCCAGCAGTTCAACGGGGAACTCTGGAAACACCATATATTTT.

The V gene is TRBV7-7, the J gene TRBJ2-6; D uncertain. Germline V gene sequence: CDR1 SSHAT, CDR2 FNYEAQ (reference sequence). This CDR3 has 14 amino acids. Trimming pared 4 bases from V and 0 bases from J, leaving 4 bases between. This CDR3 is CASSSNSGANVLTF. The CDR3 region has the DNA TGTGCCAGCAGCTCCAACTCTGGGGCCAACGTCCTGACTTTC.